The following is a TCR beta chain sequence with its context. Its cognate antigen is unknown. This entry comes from a study of T-cell reconstitution after alpha-beta-depleted transplantation in children. Study observations and caveats: As was reported, about two months after transplant, alpha-beta T cells came from several hundred expanded graft clones. The study traced high day-60 TCRbeta diversity in some patients to surviving recipient T cells and thymic progenitors. From newly produced T cells came most of the T-cell counts and diversity one year after transplant.

The CDR3 spans 12 residues. V dropped 4 bases and J dropped 7 bases, with 9 bases sitting between them. CDR1 and CDR2 from the germline V gene are SGHRS and YFSETQ. A TCRbeta library incorporating unique molecular identifiers was prepared. Each CDR3 protein gets one entry after TCRdb re-called the PCR reads with MiXCR. The table has 450,000 to 550,000 distinct CDR3 sequences, about an eighth seen once; the top ten hold 14%. The source material was PBMCs, mostly from graft donor cells, sampled 180 days after TCRalphabeta/CD19-depleted stem cell transplant. The clonotype originates from a female patient between 2 and 15 years old who had a stem cell transplant for aplastic anemia, so the T cells may come from the graft donor. The genes are TRBV5-1 and TRBJ2-1; D is undetermined. The CDR3 protein is CASSPHRNEQFF. The CDR3 DNA follows: TGCGCCAGCAGCCCCCATCGGAATGAGCAGTTCTTC.